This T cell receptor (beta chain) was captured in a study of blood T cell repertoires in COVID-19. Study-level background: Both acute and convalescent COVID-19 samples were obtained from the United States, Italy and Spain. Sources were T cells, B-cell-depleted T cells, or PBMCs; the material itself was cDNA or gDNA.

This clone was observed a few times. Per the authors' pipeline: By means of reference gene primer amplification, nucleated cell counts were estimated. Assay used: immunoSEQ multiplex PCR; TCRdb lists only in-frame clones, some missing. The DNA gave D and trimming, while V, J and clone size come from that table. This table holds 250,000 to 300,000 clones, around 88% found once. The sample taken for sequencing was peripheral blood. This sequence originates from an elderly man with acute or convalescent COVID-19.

Here the CDR3 DNA reads TGCAGCGTTGATGGGACTAGCGGGAGGAGGGTCAATGAGCAGTTCTTC. It specifies CSVDGTSGRRVNEQFF. The J gene is TRBJ2-1, the V gene TRBV29-1; 15 bases align to TRBD2. Germline V gene sequence: CDR1 SQVTM, CDR2 ANQGSEA. The CDR3 has 16 residues. The junction had 6 bases not matched to a gene; V was cut back by 3 bases and J by 6 bases.